What follows are 3 T cell receptor beta chains derived from one specimen sequenced in a study of CD8 T cells in ankylosing spondylitis. Findings and caveats of the study: It appeared that ankylosing spondylitis blood was characterized by a TCR beta motif of fewer than 10 highly homologous variants.

TCRdb re-called the 5' RACE reads through MiXCR, storing one row per CDR3 protein. Of fewer than 550,000 distinct CDR3 sequences in the sample, about 5.2% were seen once. These receptors' targets are unknown. Material for sequencing was blood, either unsorted or a sorted T cell fraction (not recorded which). Source of these receptors: a male donor with ankylosing spondylitis.

Many counts were recorded for this clonotype. The gene calls are TRBV12-3 or TRBV12-4 and TRBJ2-2; D is unresolved. This CDR3 comprises 16 residues. The V and J ends lost 5 bases and 1 base respectively, with 14 bases between them. This chain's CDR3 is CASSPTDNLNTGELFF. The CDR3 DNA is TGTGCCAGCAGTCCGACCGACAACTTGAACACCGGGGAGCTGTTTTTT.

This clonotype has at least ten counts. The chain joins TRBV20-1 to TRBJ1-4; D unclear. The CDR3 has 13 residues. Trimming pared 5 bases from V and 0 bases from J, leaving 7 bases between. The germline gives CDR1 DFQATT, CDR2 SNEGSKA (reference sequence). The CDR3 reads CSAPGATNEKLFF. The CDR3 region has the DNA TGCAGTGCTCCAGGCGCAACTAATGAAAAACTGTTTTTT.

This clonotype appeared many times. This chain uses TRBV28 with TRBJ2-1; 9 nucleotides align to TRBD2. CDR3 length: 14 residues. Trimming removed 6 bases from V and 6 bases from J; junction bases left unmatched: 6. Germline V gene lookup returns CDR1 MDHEN and CDR2 SYDVKM. CDR3 sequence reads: CASSLAGALNEQFF. CDR3 nucleotide sequence: TGTGCCAGCAGCTTAGCGGGGGCACTCAATGAGCAGTTCTTC.